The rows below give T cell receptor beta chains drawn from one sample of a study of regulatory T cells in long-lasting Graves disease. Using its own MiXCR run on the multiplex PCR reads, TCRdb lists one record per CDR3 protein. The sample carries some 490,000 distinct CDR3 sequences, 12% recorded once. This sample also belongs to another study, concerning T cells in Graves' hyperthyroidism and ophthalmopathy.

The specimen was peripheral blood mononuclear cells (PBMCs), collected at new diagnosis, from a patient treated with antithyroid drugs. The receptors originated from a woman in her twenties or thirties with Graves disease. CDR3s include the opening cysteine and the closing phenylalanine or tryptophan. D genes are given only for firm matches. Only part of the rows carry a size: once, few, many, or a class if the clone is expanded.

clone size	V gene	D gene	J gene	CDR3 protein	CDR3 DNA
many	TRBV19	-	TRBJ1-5	CASSIDLSGQPQHF	TGTGCCAGTAGTATAGATTTATCGGGACAGCCCCAGCATTTT
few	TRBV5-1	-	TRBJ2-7	CASNLGQPTYEQYF	TGCGCCAGCAACCTAGGACAGCCCACCTACGAGCAGTACTTC
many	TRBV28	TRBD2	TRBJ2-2	CASSPLAGPGELFF	TGTGCCAGCAGTCCATTAGCGGGGCCCGGGGAGCTGTTTTTT
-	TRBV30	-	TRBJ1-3	CAWSMGVTTGAGNTIYF	TGTGCCTGGAGTATGGGGGTGACGACAGGAGCGGGAAACACCATATATTTT
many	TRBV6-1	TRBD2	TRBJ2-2	CASIRDYHTGELFF	TGTGCCAGCATCCGGGACTATCACACCGGGGAGCTGTTTTTT
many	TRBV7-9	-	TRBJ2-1	CASTLPSLLGEQFF	TGTGCCAGCACCTTACCCTCCCTCCTAGGGGAGCAGTTCTTC
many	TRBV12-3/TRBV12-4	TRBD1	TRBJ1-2	CASISKRQGGLGYTF	TGTGCCAGCATTTCCAAGAGGCAGGGGGGGCTCGGCTACACCTTC
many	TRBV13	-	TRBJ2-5	CASSLLASRQETQYF	TGTGCCAGCAGCCTCTTAGCGTCTCGTCAAGAGACCCAGTACTTC
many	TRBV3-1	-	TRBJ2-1	CASSQDLGSPGDEQFF	TGTGCCAGCAGCCAAGATCTCGGTAGCCCGGGCGATGAGCAGTTCTTC
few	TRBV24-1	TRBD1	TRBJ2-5	CATSDLRDGDRGLETQYF	TGTGCCACCAGTGATTTAAGGGACGGGGACAGGGGGCTAGAGACCCAGTACTTC
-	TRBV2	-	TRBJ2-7	CASKVYTTSYEQYF	TGTGCCAGCAAAGTTTACACGACGTCCTACGAGCAGTACTTC
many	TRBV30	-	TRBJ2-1	CAWNRASYNEQFF	TGTGCCTGGAACAGGGCTTCCTACAATGAGCAGTTCTTC
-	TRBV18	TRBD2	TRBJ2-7	CASSPESGGLYEQYF	TGTGCCAGCTCACCTGAGAGCGGGGGACTCTACGAGCAGTACTTC
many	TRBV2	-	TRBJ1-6	CASSENGGKAGSPLHF	TGTGCCAGCAGTGAAAACGGCGGCAAGGCTGGTTCACCCCTCCACTTT
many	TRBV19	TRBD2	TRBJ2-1	CASSTIRGLAGVNEQFF	TGTGCCAGTAGTACAATTCGGGGACTAGCGGGAGTCAATGAGCAGTTCTTC
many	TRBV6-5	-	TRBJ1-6	CASSYRDSPLHF	TGTGCCAGCAGTTACCGTGATTCACCCCTCCACTTT
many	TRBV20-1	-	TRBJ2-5	CSARDLDYERADRDQETQYF	TGCAGTGCTAGAGATCTAGACTACGAGCGGGCAGATCGAGACCAAGAGACCCAGTACTTC
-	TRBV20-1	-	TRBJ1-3	CSAREGAGNTIYF	TGCAGTGCTAGGGAGGGAGCTGGAAACACCATATATTTT
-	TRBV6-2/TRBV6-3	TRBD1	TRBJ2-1	CASSHPGQVEQFF	TGTGCCAGCAGCCATCCGGGACAGGTAGAGCAGTTCTTC
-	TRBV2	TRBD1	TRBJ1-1	CASSVQGAPNTEAFF	TGTGCCAGCAGTGTACAGGGGGCTCCGAACACTGAAGCTTTCTTT
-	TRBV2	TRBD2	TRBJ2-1	CASSRTSGRSPDEQFF	TGTGCCAGCAGTCGGACTAGCGGGAGATCCCCCGATGAGCAGTTCTTC
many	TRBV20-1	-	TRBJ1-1	CSATQVGMNTEAFF	TGCAGTGCTACACAGGTGGGAATGAACACTGAAGCTTTCTTT
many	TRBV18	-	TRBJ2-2	CASSPGTASGELFF	TGTGCCAGCTCACCAGGAACGGCAAGCGGGGAGCTGTTTTTT
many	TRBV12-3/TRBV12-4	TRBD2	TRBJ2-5	CASGSGSGVLSETQYF	TGTGCCAGCGGTAGCGGGAGTGGGGTCCTTAGTGAGACCCAGTACTTC
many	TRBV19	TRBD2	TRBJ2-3	CASSREGTSGSGTDTQYF	TGTGCCAGTAGTAGAGAAGGGACTAGCGGGAGTGGCACAGATACGCAGTATTTT
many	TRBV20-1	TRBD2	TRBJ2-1	CSASSAGGYNEQFF	TGCAGTGCTAGTTCCGCGGGAGGGTACAATGAGCAGTTCTTC
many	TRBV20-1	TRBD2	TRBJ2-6	CSARDRLAGAGANVLTF	TGCAGTGCTAGAGATCGGCTAGCGGGGGCAGGGGCCAACGTCCTGACTTTC
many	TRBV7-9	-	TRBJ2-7	CASSSVDSGYEQYF	TGTGCCAGCAGTTCCGTGGACTCGGGCTACGAGCAGTACTTC
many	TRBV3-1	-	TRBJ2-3	CASSLGPAQYF	TGTGCCAGCAGCCTCGGACCCGCGCAGTATTTT
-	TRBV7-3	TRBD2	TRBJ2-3	CASSLKVAGGGASTDTQYF	TGTGCCAGCAGCTTAAAAGTAGCGGGAGGAGGAGCTAGCACAGATACGCAGTATTTT
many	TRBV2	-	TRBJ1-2	CASSDRGRYGYTF	TGTGCCAGCAGCGATCGGGGCCGCTATGGCTACACCTTC
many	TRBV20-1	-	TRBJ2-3	CSARDRGASTDTQYF	TGCAGTGCTAGAGACAGGGGGGCTAGCACAGATACGCAGTATTTT
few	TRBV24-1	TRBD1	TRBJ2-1	CATSDDGQGRWGEQFF	TGTGCCACCAGTGACGATGGACAGGGGCGGTGGGGTGAGCAGTTCTTC
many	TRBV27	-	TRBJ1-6	CASSPLWETSSPLHF	TGTGCCAGCAGCCCTCTCTGGGAGACGAGTTCACCCCTCCACTTT
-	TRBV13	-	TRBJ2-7	CASSLERDEQQYF	TGTGCCAGCAGCTTAGAAAGGGACGAGCAGCAGTACTTC
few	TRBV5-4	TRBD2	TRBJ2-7	CASSPRTSGSARNEQYF	TGTGCCAGCAGCCCTAGGACTAGCGGGAGTGCGAGGAACGAGCAGTACTTC
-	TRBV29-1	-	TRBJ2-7	CSIRGGSAPYEQYF	TGCAGCATACGAGGGGGGTCGGCGCCCTACGAGCAGTACTTC